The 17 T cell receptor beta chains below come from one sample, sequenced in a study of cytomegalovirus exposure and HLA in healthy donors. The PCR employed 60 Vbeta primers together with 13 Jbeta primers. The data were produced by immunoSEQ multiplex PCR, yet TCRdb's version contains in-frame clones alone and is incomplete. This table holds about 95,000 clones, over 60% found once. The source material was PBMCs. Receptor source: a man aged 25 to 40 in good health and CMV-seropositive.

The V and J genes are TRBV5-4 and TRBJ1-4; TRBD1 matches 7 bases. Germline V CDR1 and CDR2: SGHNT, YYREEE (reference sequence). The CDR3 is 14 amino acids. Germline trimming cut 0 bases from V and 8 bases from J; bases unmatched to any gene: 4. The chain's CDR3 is CASSLGQGYEKLFF. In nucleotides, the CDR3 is TGTGCCAGCAGCTTGGGACAGGGTTACGAAAAACTGTTTTTT.

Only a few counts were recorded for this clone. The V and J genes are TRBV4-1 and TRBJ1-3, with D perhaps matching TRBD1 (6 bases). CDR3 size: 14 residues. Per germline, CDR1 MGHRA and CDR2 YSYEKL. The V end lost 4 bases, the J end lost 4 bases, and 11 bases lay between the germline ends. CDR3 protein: CASSPWTAGNTIYF. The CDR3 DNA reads TGCGCCAGCAGCCCCTGGACAGCGGGAAACACCATATATTTT.

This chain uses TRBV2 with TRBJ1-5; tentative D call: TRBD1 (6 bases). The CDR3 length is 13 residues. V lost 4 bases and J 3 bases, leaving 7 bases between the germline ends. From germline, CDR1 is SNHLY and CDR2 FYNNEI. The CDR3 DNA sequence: TGTGCCAGCAGTGGACAGGTCAATCAGCCCCAGCATTTT. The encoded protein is CASSGQVNQPQHF.

The CDR3: CASSDLDASTDTQYF. The CDR3 nucleotides read TGCGCCAGCAGTGACTTGGATGCGAGCACAGATACGCAGTATTTT. V gene TRBV4-1 combines with J gene TRBJ2-3; D is unclear. The V gene lost 6 bases and the J gene lost 0 bases, with 13 bases spanning the gap. The CDR3 is 15 residues long. Germline V gene data show CDR1 as MGHRA and CDR2 as YSYEKL.

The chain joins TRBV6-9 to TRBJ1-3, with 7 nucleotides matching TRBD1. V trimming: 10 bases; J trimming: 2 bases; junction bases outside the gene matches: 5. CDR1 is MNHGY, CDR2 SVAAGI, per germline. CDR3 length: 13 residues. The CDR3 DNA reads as TGTGCCAACACGGGACAGACTGGAAACACCATATATTTT. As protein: CANTGQTGNTIYF.

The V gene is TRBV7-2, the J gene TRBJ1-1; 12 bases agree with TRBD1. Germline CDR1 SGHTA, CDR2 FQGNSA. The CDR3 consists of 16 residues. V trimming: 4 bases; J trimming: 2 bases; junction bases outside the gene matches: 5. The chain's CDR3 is CASSSSGTGGNTEAFF. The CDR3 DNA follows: TGTGCCAGCAGCTCGTCCGGGACAGGGGGCAACACTGAAGCTTTCTTT.

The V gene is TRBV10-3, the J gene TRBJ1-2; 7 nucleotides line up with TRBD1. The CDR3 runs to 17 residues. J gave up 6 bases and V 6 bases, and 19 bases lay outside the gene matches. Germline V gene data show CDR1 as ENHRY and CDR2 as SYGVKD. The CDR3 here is CAISLIRSITGADGYTF. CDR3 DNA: TGTGCCATCAGCCTGATTCGTTCGATTACAGGGGCGGATGGCTACACCTTC.

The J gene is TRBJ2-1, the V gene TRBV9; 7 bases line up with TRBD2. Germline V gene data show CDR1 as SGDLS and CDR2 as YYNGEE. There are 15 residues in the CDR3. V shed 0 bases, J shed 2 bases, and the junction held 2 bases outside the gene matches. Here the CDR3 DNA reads TGTGCCAGCAGCGTAGAGAGCGGGGCCTACAATGAGCAGTTCTTC. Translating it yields CASSVESGAYNEQFF.

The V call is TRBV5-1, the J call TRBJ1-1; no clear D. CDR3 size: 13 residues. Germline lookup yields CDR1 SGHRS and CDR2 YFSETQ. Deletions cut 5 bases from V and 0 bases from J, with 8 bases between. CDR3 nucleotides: TGCGCCAGCAGGCTGCAGATGAACACTGAAGCTTTCTTT. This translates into CASRLQMNTEAFF.

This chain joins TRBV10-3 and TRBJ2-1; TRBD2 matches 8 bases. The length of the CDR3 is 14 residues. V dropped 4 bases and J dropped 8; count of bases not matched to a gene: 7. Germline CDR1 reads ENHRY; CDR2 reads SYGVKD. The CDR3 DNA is TGTGCCATCAGTGGGCGGACTAGCAACGATGAGCAGTTCTTC. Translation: CAISGRTSNDEQFF.

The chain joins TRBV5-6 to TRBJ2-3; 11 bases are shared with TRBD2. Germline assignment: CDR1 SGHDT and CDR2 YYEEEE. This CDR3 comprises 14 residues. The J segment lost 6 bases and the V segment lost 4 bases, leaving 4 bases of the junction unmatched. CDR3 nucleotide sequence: TGTGCCAGCAGCACCAGGACTAGCGGGGATACGCAGTATTTT. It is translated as CASSTRTSGDTQYF.

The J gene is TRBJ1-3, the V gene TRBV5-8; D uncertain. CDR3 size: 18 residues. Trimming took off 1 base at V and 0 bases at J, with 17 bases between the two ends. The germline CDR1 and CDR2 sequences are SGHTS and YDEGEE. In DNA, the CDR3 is TGTGCCAGCAGCTTGCCCCCTGGACGGCGGGCCTCTGGAAACACCATATATTTT. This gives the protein CASSLPPGRRASGNTIYF.

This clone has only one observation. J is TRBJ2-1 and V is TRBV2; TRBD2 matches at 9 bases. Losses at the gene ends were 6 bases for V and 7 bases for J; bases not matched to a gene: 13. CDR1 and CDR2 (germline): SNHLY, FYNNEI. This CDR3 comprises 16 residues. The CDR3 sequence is CASRILGSGSLNEQFF. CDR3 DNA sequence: TGTGCCAGCAGGATCCTGGGTAGCGGGAGCTTGAATGAGCAGTTCTTC.

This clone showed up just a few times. The CDR3 sequence is CASNQDTRPRTEAFF. The CDR3, as DNA: TGTGCCAGCAACCAGGACACCCGACCCCGCACTGAAGCTTTCTTT. The chain recombines TRBV6-6 with TRBJ1-1, with D maybe TRBD1 (5 bases). V was shortened by 7 bases and J by 4 bases, with 19 bases between the two germline ends. The CDR3 has 15 amino acids. The V gene's germline CDR1 is MNHNY and CDR2 SVGAGI (reference sequence).

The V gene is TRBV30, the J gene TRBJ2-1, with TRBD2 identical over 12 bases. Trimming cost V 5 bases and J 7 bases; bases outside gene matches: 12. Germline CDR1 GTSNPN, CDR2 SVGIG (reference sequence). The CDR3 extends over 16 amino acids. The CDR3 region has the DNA TGTGCCTGGGCGACTAGCGGGAGCGGTTTAAGGAATGAGCAGTTCTTC. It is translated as CAWATSGSGLRNEQFF.

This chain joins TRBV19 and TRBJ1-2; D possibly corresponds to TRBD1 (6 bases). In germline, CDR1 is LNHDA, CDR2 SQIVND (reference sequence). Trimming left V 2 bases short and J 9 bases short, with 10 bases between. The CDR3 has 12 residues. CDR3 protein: CASSIPQGSYTF. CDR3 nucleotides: TGTGCCAGTAGTATACCCCAGGGGAGCTACACCTTC. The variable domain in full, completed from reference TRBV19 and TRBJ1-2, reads DGGITQSPKYLFRKEGQNVTLSCEQNLNHDAMYWYRQDPGQGLRLIYYSQIVNDFQKGDIAEGYSVSREKKESFPLTVTSAQKNPTAFYLCASSIPQGSYTFGSGTRLTVV.

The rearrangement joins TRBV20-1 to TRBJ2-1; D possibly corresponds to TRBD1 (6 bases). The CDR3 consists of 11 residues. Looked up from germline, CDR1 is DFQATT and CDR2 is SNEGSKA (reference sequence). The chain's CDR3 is CSGQKRNEQFF. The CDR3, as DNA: TGCAGCGGACAGAAGCGCAATGAGCAGTTCTTC.